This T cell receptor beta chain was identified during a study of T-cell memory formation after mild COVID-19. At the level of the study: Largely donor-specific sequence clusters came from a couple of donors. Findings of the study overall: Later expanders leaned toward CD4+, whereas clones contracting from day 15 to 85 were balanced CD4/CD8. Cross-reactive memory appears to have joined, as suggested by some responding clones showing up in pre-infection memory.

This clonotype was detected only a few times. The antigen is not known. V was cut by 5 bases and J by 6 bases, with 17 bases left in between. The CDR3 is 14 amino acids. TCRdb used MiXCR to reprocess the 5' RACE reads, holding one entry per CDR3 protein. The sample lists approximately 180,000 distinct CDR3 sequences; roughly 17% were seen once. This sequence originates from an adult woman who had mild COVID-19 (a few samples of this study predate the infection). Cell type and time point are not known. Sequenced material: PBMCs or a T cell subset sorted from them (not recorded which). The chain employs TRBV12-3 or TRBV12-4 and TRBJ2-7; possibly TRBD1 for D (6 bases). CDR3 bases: TGTGCCAGCAGTCCGACAGGCAGGGAGAGCGAGCAGTACTTC. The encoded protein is CASSPTGRESEQYF.